The 27 T cell receptor beta chains below all came from one sample that was sequenced in a study of regulatory T cells in long-lasting Graves disease. In building TCR beta libraries, iRepertoire HTBI primers were used together with Arm-PCR of CDR3 regions. In TCRdb, the multiplex PCR reads were re-called with MiXCR into one record per CDR3 protein. The data show approximately 400,000 distinct CDR3 sequences, under 15% seen once. Noted time point: newly diagnosed GD, antithyroid drugs for less than 3 months. PBMC-derived RNA was used for the TCR library. This same sample was also part of a study on T cells in Graves' hyperthyroidism and ophthalmopathy.

This specimen consisted of peripheral blood mononuclear cells (PBMCs), obtained at new diagnosis, from a patient treated with antithyroid drugs. Receptors originate from a woman aged 25 to 45 with Graves disease.

This clonotype was seen repeatedly, ten times or more. The CDR3 protein is CASSSNHDRTGKGYEQYF. CDR3 sequence (DNA): TGTGCCAGCAGTTCGAACCACGATCGGACAGGGAAGGGCTACGAGCAGTACTTC. The chain combines TRBV12-3 or TRBV12-4 with TRBJ2-7, with 8 bases matching TRBD1. The CDR3 has 18 amino acids. J was trimmed by 3 bases and V by 4 bases; bases with no gene match: 17.

This clonotype was seen repeatedly, ten times or more. This chain joins TRBV12-3 or TRBV12-4 and TRBJ2-2; 7 nucleotides match TRBD1. The junction had 5 bases not matched to a gene; V was cut back by 4 bases and J by 3 bases. CDR3 size: 15 residues. CDR3 protein: CASSSVGQYTGELFF. CDR3 in DNA: TGTGCCAGCAGTTCGGTGGGACAGTACACCGGGGAGCTGTTTTTT.

This clonotype was picked up a small number of times. This chain links TRBV5-1 with TRBJ2-5; D gene ambiguous. V lost 0 bases, J lost 2 bases, and 11 bases lay in between. Looked up from germline, CDR1 is SGHRS and CDR2 is YFSETQ. The CDR3 spans 15 residues. CDR3 amino acids: CASSLVASIQETQYF. CDR3 coding DNA: TGCGCCAGCAGCTTGGTGGCTTCCATACAAGAGACCCAGTACTTC.

With respect to this clonotype: This may arise from a read error, as a much more abundant clone is one base away. The chain uses TRBV7-8 and TRBJ1-4; 8 nucleotides match TRBD1. This CDR3 has 15 residues. Germline V lookup: CDR1 SGHVS, CDR2 FQNEAQ. CDR3 in amino acids: CASSPPGQGGERLFF. The CDR3 nucleotides are TGTGCCAGCAGCCCCCCTGGACAGGGCGGTGAAAGACTGTTTTTT.

The J gene is TRBJ2-5, the V gene TRBV9; D is perhaps TRBD2 (6 bases). The germline gives CDR1 SGDLS, CDR2 YYNGEE. CDR3 length equals 16 residues. V shed 3 bases and J shed 3 bases, with 18 bases lying between them. Here the CDR3 reads CASSAPRGERKETQYF. The CDR3, as DNA: TGTGCCAGCAGCGCACCCCGCGGGGAAAGAAAAGAGACCCAGTACTTC.

This clonotype was counted at least ten times. The V and J genes are TRBV7-2 and TRBJ2-3; D not resolved. The V gene's germline CDR1 is SGHTA and CDR2 FQGNSA. V lost 5 bases, J lost 2 bases, and 5 bases lay in between. This CDR3 comprises 12 residues. The CDR3 loop is CASSSVTDTQYF. The CDR3, as DNA: TGTGCCAGCAGCAGCGTCACAGATACGCAGTATTTT.

Ten or more counts support this clonotype. The V call is TRBV12-3 or TRBV12-4, the J call TRBJ2-1; TRBD2 agrees at 7 bases. V lost 8 bases, J lost 2 bases, and 3 bases stayed unmatched. CDR3 length: 13 amino acids. The CDR3 region has the DNA TGTGCCAGCGCCGGGACTACCTACAATGAGCAGTTCTTC. Its protein is CASAGTTYNEQFF.

The rearrangement uses TRBV29-1 and TRBJ2-2; D could derive from TRBD1 or TRBD2 (5 bases each). Germline V lookup: CDR1 SQVTM, CDR2 ANQGSEA. V shed 3 bases and J shed 6 bases, with 11 bases lying between them. This CDR3 region has 13 residues. The CDR3 DNA reads as TGCAGCGTTGATCGAGGGGATTCCGGGGAGCTGTTTTTT. As protein: CSVDRGDSGELFF.

As to this clonotype: This may come from a read error, since a much larger clone is one base off. The chain carries TRBV12-5 and TRBJ2-7; D ambiguous. Germline lookup yields CDR1 LGHNT and CDR2 FRNRAP. This CDR3 region has 14 residues. V lost 2 bases and J 7 bases, leaving 15 bases between the germline ends. In nucleotides, the CDR3 is TGTGCTAGTGGTTTGTACGGCGGTAACAATGAGCAGTACTTC. Protein product: CASGLYGGNNEQYF.

The chain is built from TRBV24-1 and TRBJ2-7, with D uncertain. Germline-derived CDR1 and CDR2 are KGHDR and SFDVKD. This CDR3 is built from 14 residues. Trimming took 4 bases from V and 6 from J, leaving 15 bases between them. The CDR3 nucleotides are TGTGCCACCAGTGAAGGTGTGCAAAGGGCCGAGCAGTACTTC. Translating it yields CATSEGVQRAEQYF.

In its sample, this clonotype was seen a few times. The chain combines TRBV7-9 with TRBJ2-4, with D possibly TRBD1 on 8 matching bases. This CDR3 has 16 amino acids. The V gene lost 2 bases and the J gene lost 5 bases, with 16 bases spanning the gap. Germline values: CDR1 SEHNR, CDR2 FQNEAQ (reference sequence). The CDR3, as DNA: TGTGCCAGCAGCTTAAGTGGACAGGGAGGGCAAAACATTCAGTACTTC. It translates to CASSLSGQGGQNIQYF.

This clonotype was recorded many times. The chain has TRBV27 and TRBJ2-7; D gene unclear. The germline V gene encodes CDR1 MNHEY and CDR2 SMNVEV (reference sequence). V was pared by 6 bases and J by 2 bases, with 14 bases between. The CDR3 is 14 residues long. CDR3 protein: CASSPSTGPYEQYF. As DNA, the CDR3 is TGTGCCAGCAGCCCATCGACGGGTCCCTACGAGCAGTACTTC.

This clonotype was seen ten or more times. The chain employs TRBV18 and TRBJ1-1; D uncertain. Germline loops: CDR1 KGHSH, CDR2 LQKENI. This CDR3 is 13 amino acids long. The V and J ends lost 6 bases and 0 bases respectively, with 8 bases between them. The CDR3, as DNA: TGTGCCAGCTCCCCCGGCATGAACACTGAAGCTTTCTTT. Its protein is CASSPGMNTEAFF.

Comments on this clonotype: Since no conserved phenylalanine or tryptophan closes the CDR3, a read error is the likely cause. V is TRBV4-2 and J is TRBJ1-5, with no clear D. Germline CDR1 is LGHNA and CDR2 is YNFKEQ. The V and J ends lost 3 bases and 1 base respectively, with 4 bases between them. The CDR3 runs to 13 residues. CDR3 sequence (DNA): TGTGCCAGCAGCCAGGGGAGCAATCAGCCCCAGCATGTT. Amino acids: CASSQGSNQPQHV.

This clonotype has a count of ten or more. The chain uses TRBV5-8 and TRBJ1-1; TRBD1 is a possible D gene (5 bases). The CDR3 contains 13 residues. V gave up 5 bases and J gave up 1 base, with 9 bases separating them. From germline, CDR1 is SGHTS and CDR2 YDEGEE. CDR3 DNA sequence: TGTGCCAGCAGTTCAGGGCGGAACACTGAAGCTTTCTTT. This gives the protein CASSSGRNTEAFF.

The sample holds many counts of this clonotype. This CDR3 reads CASSQTSGRPQDTQYF. In DNA form, the CDR3 reads TGTGCCAGCAGCCAGACTAGCGGGAGGCCCCAAGATACGCAGTATTTT. The chain uses TRBV28 and TRBJ2-3, with TRBD2 matching 13 bases. CDR1 and CDR2 (germline): MDHEN, SYDVKM. The J segment lost 5 bases and the V segment lost 6 bases, leaving 8 bases of the junction unmatched. The CDR3 runs 16 residues.

This clonotype was seen many times. The gene calls are TRBV27 and TRBJ1-5, with 7 bases identical to TRBD1. The CDR3 is 15 amino acids. The junction had 7 bases not matched to a gene; V was cut back by 2 bases and J by 6 bases. CDR1 is MNHEY, CDR2 SMNVEV, per germline (reference sequence). The CDR3 DNA follows: TGTGCCAGCAGTTTAGACAGGGAAAGGGGTCAGCCCCAGCATTTT. Residues: CASSLDRERGQPQHF.

The chain recombines TRBV20-1 with TRBJ1-2; D is unclear. In germline, CDR1 is DFQATT, CDR2 SNEGSKA (reference sequence). Between the trimmed V and J ends, which lost 0 bases and 3 bases, there was a span of 11 bases. The CDR3 spans 14 residues. Here the CDR3 DNA reads TGCAGTGCTAGAGATCTTCTTGGGGACTATGGCTACACCTTC. This encodes CSARDLLGDYGYTF.

The sample holds many counts of this clonotype. The chain couples TRBV7-9 to TRBJ2-7, with no clear D. Trimming cost V 5 bases and J 3 bases, with 8 bases left between them. The CDR3 has 12 amino acids. Germline CDR1 is SEHNR and CDR2 is FQNEAQ (reference sequence). The CDR3 here is CASSPDNYEQYF. The CDR3 nucleotides are TGTGCCAGCAGCCCAGACAACTACGAGCAGTACTTC.

This clonotype was seen at least ten times. V and J are TRBV30 and TRBJ2-6; D might be TRBD1 (5 bases). The CDR3 has 16 residues. Trimming left V 0 bases short and J 3 bases short, with 12 bases between. From germline, CDR1 is GTSNPN and CDR2 SVGIG (reference sequence). The CDR3 loop is CAWSVRAGLGANVLTF. The CDR3 bases are TGTGCCTGGAGTGTACGCGCAGGGCTTGGGGCCAACGTCCTGACTTTC. The whole variable domain, filled in from reference TRBV30 and TRBJ2-6, reads SQTIHQWPATLVQPVGSPLSLECTVEGTSNPNLYWYRQAAGRGLQLLFYSVGIGQISSEVPQNLSASRPQDRQFILSSKKLLLSDSGFYLCAWSVRAGLGANVLTFGAGSRLTVL.

This clonotype has ten or more counts. The chain joins TRBV7-8 to TRBJ1-1; D ambiguous. V lost 8 bases and J lost 8, with 18 bases in between. The germline CDR1 and CDR2 sequences are SGHVS and FQNEAQ. The CDR3 is made up of 13 amino acids. CDR3 DNA: TGTGCCAGCCGACCCAAGGAGATAGTAGAAGCTTTCTTT. Translated, it gives CASRPKEIVEAFF. Based on the CDR3 plus reference TRBV7-8 and TRBJ1-1, the full variable domain is GAGVSQSPRYKVAKRGQDVALRCDPISGHVSLFWYQQALGQGPEFLTYFQNEAQLDKSGLPSDRFFAERPEGSVSTLKIQRTQQEDSAVYLCASRPKEIVEAFFGQGTRLTVV.

This clonotype was observed at least ten times. V gene TRBV2 combines with J gene TRBJ2-7; the match to TRBD1 covers 8 bases. The CDR3 spans 16 residues. Germline CDR1 SNHLY, CDR2 FYNNEI. The V gene end was trimmed by 8 bases and the J gene end by 5 bases; junction bases not matched to a gene: 17. This CDR3 is CASHNRVDRVEDEQYF. In DNA, the CDR3 is TGTGCCAGCCACAATAGGGTGGACAGGGTGGAAGACGAGCAGTACTTC.

This clonotype was observed at least ten times. The chain uses TRBV18 and TRBJ2-7, with TRBD1 as a possible D gene (5 bases). Trimming pared 5 bases from V and 6 bases from J, leaving 26 bases between. The CDR3 has 17 amino acids. Germline CDR1 is KGHSH and CDR2 is LQKENI. CDR3 sequence: CASSNDNRRQMSREQYF. The CDR3 region has the DNA TGTGCCAGCTCAAACGACAACAGGAGACAGATGTCTCGCGAGCAGTACTTC.

This clonotype was recorded at least ten times. The rearrangement uses TRBV3-1 and TRBJ2-1; 7 bases map to TRBD2. The CDR3 is made up of 16 amino acids. Germline V gene data show CDR1 as LGHDT and CDR2 as YNNKEL (reference sequence). V trimming: 4 bases; J trimming: 4 bases; junction bases outside the gene matches: 10. The CDR3, as DNA: TGTGCCAGCAGCCGGGCCCGTTGGCGGGAGTACAATGAGCAGTTCTTC. It yields the protein CASSRARWREYNEQFF.

This clonotype was seen repeatedly, ten times or more. The chain combines TRBV10-3 with TRBJ2-5; D is unresolved. V lost 6 bases and J lost 2, with 10 bases in between. The CDR3 has 13 amino acids. CDR1 and CDR2 from the germline V gene are ENHRY and SYGVKD. This chain's CDR3 is CAIRNKPQETQYF. Written as DNA, the CDR3 is TGTGCCATCAGGAACAAACCTCAAGAGACCCAGTACTTC.

Note on this clonotype: One junction end does not reproduce the germline sequence, and a read error may be involved. The V and J genes are TRBV7-3 and TRBJ2-2, with D possibly matching TRBD2 (5 bases). The CDR3 covers 16 residues. Germline lookup yields CDR1 SGHTA and CDR2 FQGTGA. CDR3 region: CASSPEKVGVAGELFF. For the CDR3, the DNA is TGTGCCAGCAGCCCCGAAAAGGTCGGGGTCGCCGGGGAGTTGTTTTTT.

Points on this clonotype: One end of the junction does not line up with germline, which may come from a read error. This sequence joins TRBV11-3 and TRBJ2-1, with 11 positions matching TRBD2. This CDR3 comprises 16 residues. Per the germline V gene, CDR1 is SGHNT and CDR2 is YENEEA. The CDR3 DNA reads TGTGCCGGCAGCTCCGCCGGGACTAGCGGCTACAATGAGCAGTTCTTC. This translates into CAGSSAGTSGYNEQFF.